Listed here are 2 T cell receptor beta chains from one sample, sequenced in a study of blood T cells in healthy people across ages. Combining a sample-barcoded 5' primer with a J-beta primer mix, a second PCR ran for 7 to 11 cycles. TCRdb re-called the 5' RACE reads through MiXCR, storing one row per CDR3 protein. The table records roughly 800,000 distinct CDR3 sequences, roughly 25% of them present only once. These records were also assigned to another study, of T cells of mothers and their children.

Sequencing used blood. The source is a boy between 10 and 17 years old in good health.

The CDR3 DNA reads as TGTGCCACCAGCAGAGATCAGGGGACAGGGGGTAGGAATGAGCAGTTCTTC. Translation: CATSRDQGTGGRNEQFF. This chain links TRBV15 with TRBJ2-5, with TRBD1 identical over 11 bases. The closer fit of TRBJ2-1 to the DNA end suggests the J call may be wrong. CDR3 size: 17 residues. Germline assignment: CDR1 LNHNV and CDR2 YYDKDF (reference sequence).

The chain combines TRBV29-1 with TRBJ2-2; D unclear. V lost 4 bases and J 0 bases, leaving 9 bases between the germline ends. The germline gives CDR1 SQVTM, CDR2 ANQGSEA. The CDR3 has 14 amino acids. The CDR3 reads CSVVIGANTGELFF. DNA for the CDR3: TGCAGCGTTGTAATAGGCGCGAACACCGGGGAGCTGTTTTTT.